A selection of T cell receptor beta chains follows, all from one sample in a study of blood T cell repertoires in COVID-19. This table comes from immunoSEQ multiplex PCR, and its TCRdb copy is limited to in-frame clones, with some not included. The data contain 220,000 or so clones, almost 90% of them seen just once; the ten biggest clones take up roughly 16%. Sequencing was performed on PBMCs or T cells enriched from blood (not recorded which). All receptors derive from a man aged 25-40 years who had been exposed to COVID-19. CDR3s include the opening cysteine and the closing phenylalanine or tryptophan. A D gene is named only where the DNA matches it firmly. Size is stated for part of the rows, as once, few or many counts, or as a class when the clone is expanded.

j_call | clone_size | v_call | d_call | cdr3_nt | cdr3_aa
TRBJ1-2 | - | TRBV7-9 | - | TGTGCCAGCAGTGGGGGGAATAACTATGGCTACACCTTC | CASSGGNNYGYTF
TRBJ1-5 | - | TRBV2 | TRBD1 | TGTGCCAGCACTGCAACAGGGGATCAGCCCCAGCATTTT | CASTATGDQPQHF
TRBJ1-4 | - | TRBV3-1/TRBV3-2 | - | TGTGCCAGCAGCCAAGATTGGGGTGGAGGGGAAAAACTGTTTTTT | CASSQDWGGGEKLFF
TRBJ1-2 | - | TRBV2 | TRBD1 | TGTGCCAGCAGGGCCGGGACAGCTGCCAACTATGGCTACACCTTC | CASRAGTAANYGYTF
TRBJ2-2 | - | TRBV21-1 | - | TGTGCCGGACAGAACACCGGGGAGCTGTTTTTT | CAGQNTGELFF
TRBJ1-5 | - | TRBV2 | - | TGTGCCAGCAGGGCCGGGAATCAGCCCCAGCATTTT | CASRAGNQPQHF
TRBJ2-3 | - | TRBV7-2 | - | TGTGCCAGCAGCTTAGCGCGAGCTACAGATACGCAGTATTTT | CASSLARATDTQYF
TRBJ1-5 | once | TRBV6-1 | - | TGTGCCAGCAGTGGGACCTACAGGGTTAGCAATCAGCCCCAGCATTTT | CASSGTYRVSNQPQHF
TRBJ2-5 | - | TRBV6-5 | TRBD2 | TGTGCCAGCAGTTACTCCGGGACTAGCGGCCAAGAGACCCAGTACTTC | CASSYSGTSGQETQYF
TRBJ1-4 | - | TRBV18 | - | TGTGCCAGCTCATCTCAGGGTGGTGATGAAAAACTGTTTTTT | CASSSQGGDEKLFF
TRBJ1-3 | once | TRBV7-9 | - | TGTGCCAGCAGCTGGCACAGCAATCCTGGAAACACCATATATTTT | CASSWHSNPGNTIYF
TRBJ1-5 | - | TRBV7-6 | TRBD1 | TGTGCCAGCAGCTTCGAACAGGGGCCTCGGCAGCCCCAGCATTTT | CASSFEQGPRQPQHF
TRBJ2-5 | - | TRBV6-5 | TRBD2 | TGTGCCAGCAGTTACCGGCGGGGGGGCCAAGAGACCCAGTACTTC | CASSYRRGGQETQYF
TRBJ1-4 | - | TRBV7-9 | - | TGTGCCAGCAGTACCGGGAGTCTTAATGAAAAACTGTTTTTT | CASSTGSLNEKLFF
TRBJ1-5 | - | TRBV7-9 | - | TGTGCCAGCAGCTTAGCAGGGGGTCAGCCCCAGCATTTT | CASSLAGGQPQHF
TRBJ2-7 | few | TRBV11-2 | TRBD2 | TGTGCCAGCAGCCCCGAGCGGGGAGGGAAGTACGAGCAGTACTTC | CASSPERGGKYEQYF
TRBJ2-7 | - | TRBV29-1 | TRBD1 | TGCAGCGTGACCCCGACAGGGATCTACGAGCAGTACTTC | CSVTPTGIYEQYF
TRBJ2-5 | - | TRBV5-1 | TRBD2 | TGCGCCAGCAGCTTTCTAGCGGGGGGGCCGAAAGGAGAGACCCAGTACTTC | CASSFLAGGPKGETQYF
TRBJ1-3 | - | TRBV4-1 | - | TGCGCCAGCAGCCAAGCTTGGCTGGGCTTTGGAAACACCATATATTTT | CASSQAWLGFGNTIYF
TRBJ2-7 | - | TRBV6-1 | - | TGTGCCAGCAGTGAAGTCGAGGGAAGATTCACCTACGAGCAGTACTTC | CASSEVEGRFTYEQYF
TRBJ2-7 | - | TRBV19 | - | TGTGCCAGTAGTATACGCGACAGATCCTACGAGCAGTACTTC | CASSIRDRSYEQYF
TRBJ1-2 | - | TRBV9 | TRBD1 | TGTGCCAGCCGGGACAGGTCTTTTGGCTACACCTTC | CASRDRSFGYTF
TRBJ1-2 | - | TRBV5-5 | TRBD1 | TGTGCCAGCAGCCCCTGGGCCGGGGACAGGGGGCAGAATGGCTACACCTTC | CASSPWAGDRGQNGYTF
TRBJ2-1 | - | TRBV15 | TRBD2 | TGTGCCACCAGCAGAGATTTTGACCGGGGGGTATACAATGAGCAGTTCTTC | CATSRDFDRGVYNEQFF
TRBJ2-1 | - | TRBV30 | TRBD1 | TGTGCCTGGAGCCTAGACAGGGGGCCCTACAATGAGCAGTTCTTC | CAWSLDRGPYNEQFF
TRBJ1-2 | - | TRBV9 | - | TGTGCCAGCAGCCCTCGGGGAGAGTCTAACTATGGCTACACCTTC | CASSPRGESNYGYTF
TRBJ2-7 | - | TRBV6-5 | TRBD1 | TGTGCCAGCAGAGGGACAGAAGACCACGAGCAGTACTTC | CASRGTEDHEQYF
TRBJ2-7 | - | TRBV13 | - | TGTGCCAGCAGCCCTACCTACGAGCAGTACTTC | CASSPTYEQYF
TRBJ2-2 | - | TRBV3-1/TRBV3-2 | TRBD2 | TGTGCCAGCAGCCGTGGGACTAGACGATCTCTAAACACCGGGGAGCTGTTTTTT | CASSRGTRRSLNTGELFF
TRBJ2-3 | - | TRBV30 | - | TGTGCCTGGAGTGCCAACTACAACACAGATACGCAGTATTTT | CAWSANYNTDTQYF
TRBJ1-1 | - | TRBV5-5 | - | TGTGCCAGCAGGCCCGGGGTGGAAACTGAAGCTTTCTTT | CASRPGVETEAFF
TRBJ2-7 | once | TRBV5-6 | - | TGTGCCAGCAGCACTCAGGATTCCTACGAGCAGTACTTC | CASSTQDSYEQYF
TRBJ1-3 | - | TRBV4-3 | TRBD1 | TGCGCCAGCAGCCAAGAGGGCCAGGGGGCTGGAAACACCATATATTTT | CASSQEGQGAGNTIYF
TRBJ1-1 | - | TRBV29-1 | - | TGCAGCGCCTTGGGAGTAATGAACACTGAAGCTTTCTTT | CSALGVMNTEAFF
TRBJ2-3 | - | TRBV9 | - | TGTGCCAGCAGCGTCGGGGGTTCAGATACGCAGTATTTT | CASSVGGSDTQYF
TRBJ2-1 | - | TRBV5-1 | TRBD1 | TGCGCCAGCAGCTTGGGGGGACAGGGTACTGAGCAGTTCTTC | CASSLGGQGTEQFF
TRBJ2-5 | - | TRBV7-9 | - | TGTGCCAGCAGCTTCTCCGTTGGACTTCAAGAGACCCAGTACTTC | CASSFSVGLQETQYF
TRBJ2-2 | - | TRBV19 | TRBD1 | TGTGCCAGTAGTCCCATCCGGGACAGAGGGACCGGGGAGCTGTTTTTT | CASSPIRDRGTGELFF
TRBJ1-5 | few | TRBV5-4 | TRBD1 | TGTGCCAGCAGCCTGGACAGGGTAGATCAGCCCCAGCATTTT | CASSLDRVDQPQHF
TRBJ1-1 | - | TRBV27 | - | TGTGCCAGCAGTTTAAGCCCGAACACTGAAGCTTTCTTT | CASSLSPNTEAFF
TRBJ1-3 | - | TRBV7-3 | TRBD1 | TGTGCCAGCAGCTTATATAAGGGGGCCGCCATATATTTT | CASSLYKGAAIYF
TRBJ1-4 | - | TRBV7-8 | TRBD1 | TGTGCCAGCAGCTTAGAAGGACAGGGATCTGAAAAACTGTTTTTT | CASSLEGQGSEKLFF
TRBJ2-6 | once | TRBV11-1 | - | TGTGCCAGCAGCTCCACAGCGGCTGGGGCCAACGTCCTGACTTTC | CASSSTAAGANVLTF
TRBJ2-7 | - | TRBV5-4 | TRBD1 | TGTGCCAGCAGTCCTTGGACAGGGGAGGAGAAGTACTTC | CASSPWTGEEKYF
TRBJ2-7 | - | TRBV27 | - | TGTGCCAGCAGTTCCCCCTTTATTGGCACCTACGAGCAGTACTTC | CASSSPFIGTYEQYF
TRBJ2-7 | - | TRBV9 | TRBD1 | TGTGCCAGCAGCCCGGTGGGACAGGGGGCAATTAACTCCGAGCAGTACTTC | CASSPVGQGAINSEQYF
TRBJ1-5 | - | TRBV19 | - | TGTGCCAGTAGTTCCACAGGTTCTCATCAGCCCCAGCATTTT | CASSSTGSHQPQHF
TRBJ1-3 | - | TRBV12-3/TRBV12-4 | - | TGTGCCAGCGGGGGGGGCGCGGGAAACACCATATATTTT | CASGGGAGNTIYF
TRBJ1-6 | - | TRBV2 | - | TGTGCCAGCAGTTCAGGGGCTAGGGGTAATTCACCCCTCCACTTT | CASSSGARGNSPLHF
TRBJ1-3 | - | TRBV5-6 | - | TGTGCCAGCAGCTTGGGGGCAGCTATCTTCTCTGGAAACACCATATATTTT | CASSLGAAIFSGNTIYF
TRBJ2-1 | - | TRBV4-1 | TRBD1 | TGCGCCAGCACCGTTTTCGGGACAGAGAAGAATGAGCAGTTCTTC | CASTVFGTEKNEQFF
TRBJ2-5 | - | TRBV18 | TRBD2 | TGTGCCAGCTCACCCGGACTAGTTCACTGGGAGACCCAGTACTTC | CASSPGLVHWETQYF
TRBJ2-1 | - | TRBV19 | TRBD2 | TGTGCCAGTACCCCTATGGCGGGACTAGCGGAGCAGTTCTTC | CASTPMAGLAEQFF